The 27 T cell receptor beta chains reported below all come from one sample, sequenced in a study of T cell responses to AZD1222 COVID-19 vaccine. Profiling relied on immunoSEQ multiplex PCR, and the TCRdb table lists in-frame clones only, not all of them. The table lists approximately 120,000 clones, 90% of them singletons, with about 4% in the top ten. The sequences come from peripheral blood, collected on day 0 of MenACWY control vaccination. These receptors were taken from an adult in good health.

The genes are TRBV3-1 (or the pseudogene TRBV3-2) and TRBJ1-6; D is ambiguous. The V gene lost 3 bases and the J gene lost 11 bases, with 11 bases spanning the gap. CDR1 is LGHDT, CDR2 YNNKEL, per germline (reference sequence). This CDR3 has 13 amino acids. CDR3 residues: CASSQSDRAPLHF. The CDR3 coding sequence is TGTGCCAGCAGCCAGAGTGACCGGGCACCCCTCCACTTT.

The chain employs TRBV6-2 or TRBV6-3 and TRBJ2-2; D is unclear. With 2 bases removed from V and 2 bases from J, the gap between germline ends came to 3 bases. In germline, CDR1 is MNHEY, CDR2 SVGEGT. This CDR3 region has 13 residues. CDR3 bases: TGTGCCAGCAGTTACAGCAACACCGGGGAGCTGTTTTTT. Amino acids: CASSYSNTGELFF.

This clone was counted once. The chain couples TRBV7-9 to TRBJ2-7; the D gene is possibly TRBD2 (5 bases). CDR1 SEHNR and CDR2 FQNEAQ come from the germline V gene (reference sequence). This CDR3 is built from 12 residues. The V end lost 4 bases, the J end lost 6 bases, and 10 bases lay between the germline ends. The CDR3 is CASSSRGREQYF. The DNA for the CDR3 is TGTGCCAGCAGCTCCCGAGGGCGCGAGCAGTACTTC.

This clone was picked up one time. The chain couples TRBV6-7 to TRBJ2-3, with 7 bases aligning to TRBD2. TRBV6-7 falls under the ORF class, with uncertain function. The ends lost 9 bases at V and 0 bases at J; junction bases unmatched: 9. This CDR3 comprises 15 residues. DNA for the CDR3: TGTGCCAGGAAGGGAGGGTCGACTAGCACAGATACGCAGTATTTT. Protein product: CARKGGSTSTDTQYF.

This clone was counted once. The J gene is TRBJ1-4, the V gene TRBV7-9; no reliable D call. CDR3 length: 14 residues. Trimming shortened V by 5 bases and J by 0 bases, and 7 bases separated the two germline ends. CDR1 and CDR2 (germline): SEHNR, FQNEAQ (reference sequence). This CDR3 is CASSTIATNEKLFF. CDR3 DNA sequence: TGTGCCAGCAGCACAATTGCAACTAATGAAAAACTGTTTTTT.

The gene calls are TRBV7-6 and TRBJ2-5; 8 nucleotides match TRBD1. This CDR3 spans 14 amino acids. CDR1 and CDR2 from the germline V gene are SGHVS and FNYEAQ. Trimming removed 5 bases from V and 2 bases from J; junction bases left unmatched: 4. This chain's CDR3 is CASSNHRGQETQYF. DNA of the CDR3: TGTGCCAGCAGCAACCACAGGGGGCAAGAGACCCAGTACTTC.

The rearrangement links TRBV4-1 to TRBJ1-3; possibly TRBD1 for D (6 bases). With 0 bases removed from V and 0 bases from J, the gap between germline ends came to 12 bases. This CDR3 spans 17 amino acids. Per the germline V gene, CDR1 is MGHRA and CDR2 is YSYEKL. The CDR3 DNA sequence: TGCGCCAGCAGCCAAGATTTCGACAGGATCTCTGGAAACACCATATATTTT. Translating gives CASSQDFDRISGNTIYF.

The V call is TRBV12-3 or TRBV12-4, the J call TRBJ2-5; D not certain. The CDR3 has 13 residues. Trimming pared 6 bases from V and 5 bases from J, leaving 13 bases between. CDR3 DNA sequence: TGTGCCAGCAGCCTTCCTAGGGTGGAGACCCAGTACTTC. Amino acid sequence: CASSLPRVETQYF.

This rearrangement joins TRBV28 to TRBJ1-4; no reliable D call. Germline V lookup: CDR1 MDHEN, CDR2 SYDVKM. The CDR3 spans 15 residues. The V end was cut by 8 bases, the J end by 0 bases, with 13 bases between. The CDR3 reads CASLGGLATNEKLFF. The DNA of the CDR3 is TGTGCCAGCTTGGGCGGACTCGCAACTAATGAAAAACTGTTTTTT.

This clone was counted once. The chain links TRBV19 to TRBJ1-5, with D possibly being TRBD1 (6 bases). Germline CDR1 reads LNHDA; CDR2 reads SQIVND (reference sequence). CDR3 length: 13 amino acids. V gave up 3 bases and J gave up 6 bases, with 9 bases separating them. CDR3 in DNA: TGTGCCAGTAGTATGCAGGGGACTCAGCCCCAGCATTTT. It encodes CASSMQGTQPQHF.

The chain couples TRBV19 to TRBJ2-1, with a possible D match to TRBD1 (6 bases). V dropped 3 bases and J dropped 4 bases, with 7 bases sitting between them. Germline assignment: CDR1 LNHDA and CDR2 SQIVND (reference sequence). The CDR3 totals 13 residues. The CDR3 bases are TGTGCCAGTAGTATGACAGGATACAATGAGCAGTTCTTC. Residues: CASSMTGYNEQFF.

J is TRBJ1-6 and V is TRBV27; D not resolved. V was cut by 3 bases and J by 2 bases, with 11 bases left in between. CDR3 length: 16 residues. The germline CDR1 and CDR2 sequences are MNHEY and SMNVEV (reference sequence). For the CDR3, the DNA is TGTGCCAGCAGTTTGTCGGTGTCCGCCTATAATTCACCCCTCCACTTT. Translation: CASSLSVSAYNSPLHF.

This chain uses TRBV28 with TRBJ1-5, with unresolved D. Germline CDR1 and CDR2: MDHEN and SYDVKM. V was clipped by 9 bases and J by 7 bases, with 19 bases between them. This CDR3 contains 14 residues. CDR3 loop: CASNRVKREQPQHF. Written as DNA, the CDR3 is TGTGCCAGTAACCGGGTTAAGAGAGAGCAGCCCCAGCATTTT.

The chain links TRBV25-1 to TRBJ2-3, with unresolved D. Trimming left V 4 bases short and J 0 bases short, with 17 bases between. The CDR3 consists of 17 residues. Germline CDR1 and CDR2: MGHDK and SYGVNS. CDR3 DNA: TGTGCCAGCAGTGCGTTGGCCATCCAACCTAGCACAGATACGCAGTATTTT. It is translated as CASSALAIQPSTDTQYF.

The genes are TRBV19 and TRBJ2-7; D possibly corresponds to TRBD1 (6 bases). Trimming removed 8 bases at V and 7 bases at J, with 15 bases between. Germline values: CDR1 LNHDA, CDR2 SQIVND (reference sequence). The CDR3 has 12 amino acids. The CDR3 DNA reads as TGTGCCAGTGGTACAGGGTCAGGAGAGCAGTACGTC. The encoded protein is CASGTGSGEQYV.

The CDR3 is CASSFESSLQFDSNQPQHF. CDR3 nucleotide sequence: TGTGCCAGCAGTTTCGAAAGCTCCCTCCAATTTGATAGCAATCAGCCCCAGCATTTT. This chain joins TRBV6-7 and TRBJ1-5; D remains unclear. TRBV6-7 is an ORF, and what it does is uncertain. This CDR3 comprises 19 residues. V gave up 4 bases and J gave up 0 bases, with 22 bases separating them.

V usage is TRBV7-2 and J usage is TRBJ1-1; D is undetermined. Germline lookup yields CDR1 SGHTA and CDR2 FQGNSA. The CDR3 is 14 amino acids. The V end lost 2 bases, the J end lost 4 bases, and 11 bases lay between the germline ends. The CDR3, as DNA: TGTGCCAGCAGCTTAACCACAGTGGCCACTGAAGCTTTCTTT. This codes for CASSLTTVATEAFF.

The chain joins TRBV28 to TRBJ2-6, with D uncertain. Germline assignment: CDR1 MDHEN and CDR2 SYDVKM. The V and J ends lost 8 bases and 1 base respectively, with 3 bases between them. The CDR3 consists of 12 residues. CDR3 sequence (DNA): TGTGCCAGCCAGTCTGGGGCCAACGTCCTGACTTTC. Protein: CASQSGANVLTF.

The CDR3 sequence is CASSVVEGGEQYF. CDR3 DNA sequence: TGTGCCAGCAGCGTAGTTGAAGGCGGGGAGCAGTACTTC. V usage is TRBV9 and J usage is TRBJ2-7; D is possibly TRBD2 (5 bases). Germline loops: CDR1 SGDLS, CDR2 YYNGEE. Trimming shortened V by 0 bases and J by 7 bases, and 11 bases separated the two germline ends. The CDR3 is made up of 13 amino acids.

The rearrangement uses TRBV7-9 and TRBJ1-2, with TRBD1 matching 7 bases. The V segment lost 4 bases and the J segment 2 bases; nucleotides outside the gene matches: 4. Per germline, CDR1 SEHNR and CDR2 FQNEAQ (reference sequence). The length of the CDR3 is 14 residues. CDR3 DNA sequence: TGTGCCAGCAGCTCTCACAGGGGAAACTATGGCTACACCTTC. It specifies CASSSHRGNYGYTF.

This clone appeared a few times. CDR3 sequence reads: CASSLAAGGPYEQYF. CDR3 bases: TGTGCCAGCAGCTTAGCAGCGGGAGGGCCCTACGAGCAGTACTTC. The chain has TRBV7-9 and TRBJ2-7, with TRBD2 identical over 10 bases. V lost 0 bases to trimming and J lost 2 bases; unmatched junction nucleotides: 1. The CDR3 has 15 residues. Germline lookup yields CDR1 SEHNR and CDR2 FQNEAQ (reference sequence).

The chain employs TRBV6-4 and TRBJ2-1; 9 bases are a match to TRBD1. The CDR3 has 14 residues. V gave up 6 bases and J gave up 9 bases; unmatched junction bases: 9. CDR1 is MRHNA, CDR2 SNTAGT, per germline. CDR3 in amino acids: CASSQGTGTGEQFF. CDR3 nucleotide sequence: TGTGCCAGCAGCCAGGGGACAGGGACGGGTGAGCAGTTCTTC.

DNA of the CDR3: TGCGCCAGCAGCTTGTCCCGGACGGCGCATTGGCAGTTCTTC. This codes for CASSLSRTAHWQFF. The chain employs TRBV5-1 and TRBJ2-1, with no clear D. Per the germline V gene, CDR1 is SGHRS and CDR2 is YFSETQ. This CDR3 is 14 amino acids long. V was shortened by 1 base and J by 12 bases, with 17 bases between the two germline ends.

The chain uses TRBV21-1 and TRBJ1-3. TRBV21-1 represents a pseudogene. The length of the CDR3 is 15 residues. CDR3 coding DNA: TGTGCCAGCAGCAAACCAGGAACAACGGGGAACACCATATATTTT. Translating gives CASSKPGTTGNTIYF.

The chain carries TRBV12-5 and TRBJ2-7; D is perhaps TRBD1 (5 bases). The CDR3 totals 17 residues. Trimming took off 0 bases at V and 3 bases at J, with 18 bases between the two ends. In germline, CDR1 is LGHNT, CDR2 FRNRAP. As DNA, the CDR3 is TGTGCTAGTGGTTTGGTACCCAGGGTCCGGTTCGACTACGAGCAGTACTTC. Encoded protein: CASGLVPRVRFDYEQYF.

The chain couples TRBV12-3 or TRBV12-4 to TRBJ2-2, with unresolved D. Trimming stripped 1 base from V and 11 bases from J, with 8 bases between. The CDR3 loop spans 12 amino acids. The CDR3 sequence: CASSLGVGELFF. DNA for the CDR3: TGTGCCAGCAGTTTAGGAGTGGGCGAGCTGTTTTTT.

This clone was counted once. This chain uses TRBV7-9 with TRBJ1-1; 9 bases line up with TRBD1. This CDR3 has 14 residues. Germline V gene data show CDR1 as SEHNR and CDR2 as FQNEAQ (reference sequence). Germline trimming cut 4 bases from V and 6 bases from J; bases unmatched to any gene: 6. CDR3 sequence (DNA): TGTGCCAGCAGCTCAACCCGGGACAGGGCTGAAGCTTTCTTT. Translation gives CASSSTRDRAEAFF.